The 12 T cell receptor beta chains listed next were all sequenced from one sample in a study of blood T cell repertoires in COVID-19. Data came from immunoSEQ multiplex PCR; TCRdb stores just in-frame clones and leaves some out. The sample includes 200,000 or so clones, 88% seen only once; the top ten take more than 3%. Sequenced material: PBMCs or T cells enriched from blood (not recorded which). The receptors come from a woman aged 25 to 39 who had been exposed to COVID-19.

For the CDR3, the DNA is TGTGCCAGCGGGGACAGGGGGCTGTATGGCTACACCTTC. The encoded protein is CASGDRGLYGYTF. The V and J genes are TRBV12-3 or TRBV12-4 and TRBJ1-2; 12 bases are a match to TRBD1. Unmatched junction bases numbered 3, after V lost 8 bases and J lost 5 bases. The CDR3 is 13 amino acids.

The rearrangement links TRBV5-6 to TRBJ2-7, with D maybe TRBD1 (6 bases). This CDR3 spans 13 amino acids. The V end lost 0 bases, the J end lost 6 bases, and 10 bases lay between the germline ends. The germline V gene encodes CDR1 SGHDT and CDR2 YYEEEE. The DNA for the CDR3 is TGTGCCAGCAGCTTGGCACAGGGTGGCGAGCAGTACTTC. Protein: CASSLAQGGEQYF.

V and J are TRBV5-1 and TRBJ2-7; TRBD1 is a possible D gene (5 bases). V lost 0 bases and J 5 bases, leaving 18 bases between the germline ends. The CDR3 spans 16 residues. Germline V gene lookup returns CDR1 SGHRS and CDR2 YFSETQ. The CDR3 sequence is CASSLGNTGTFDEQYF. The CDR3 nucleotides read TGCGCCAGCAGCTTGGGGAACACAGGTACTTTCGACGAGCAGTACTTC.

The V call is TRBV13, the J call TRBJ1-2; weak D call: TRBD1 (5 bases). The germline gives CDR1 PRHDT, CDR2 FYEKMQ (reference sequence). This CDR3 is 12 amino acids long. V shed 2 bases and J shed 6 bases, with 7 bases lying between them. The CDR3 nucleotides are TGTGCCAGCAGCTTACGGGGGAATGGCTACACCTTC. As protein: CASSLRGNGYTF.

The chain combines TRBV10-3 with TRBJ1-2; TRBD1 matches at 7 bases. Germline assignment: CDR1 ENHRY and CDR2 SYGVKD. The V and J ends lost 3 bases and 3 bases, in that order; junction bases with no gene match: 1. The CDR3 has 13 amino acids. CDR3 in amino acids: CAISEGGDYGYTF. CDR3 sequence (DNA): TGTGCCATCAGTGAAGGGGGCGACTATGGCTACACCTTC.

This clone came up a few times. CDR3 sequence: CASSSRQIYNSPLHF. CDR3 nucleotides: TGTGCCAGCAGTTCTCGACAGATATATAATTCACCCCTCCACTTT. The chain joins TRBV27 to TRBJ1-6, with a weak D call TRBD1 (5 bases). Germline-derived CDR1 and CDR2 are MNHEY and SMNVEV (reference sequence). V lost 4 bases and J 4 bases, leaving 11 bases between the germline ends. CDR3 length: 15 amino acids.

About this clone itself: At one end the junction does not follow the germline gene, possibly because of a read error. The chain couples TRBV7-7 to TRBJ2-5, with D uncertain. The CDR3 covers 13 residues. CDR1 and CDR2 (germline): SSHAT, FNYEAQ (reference sequence). In nucleotides, the CDR3 is TGTGCTAGCAGCCTCGTGCCTAAAGAGACCCAGTACTTC. It codes for CASSLVPKETQYF.

CDR3 in amino acids: CASSLRREGTDTQYF. CDR3 bases: TGTGCCAGCAGTTTACGGCGGGAGGGCACAGATACGCAGTATTTT. J is TRBJ2-3 and V is TRBV28, with 8 bases identical to TRBD2. Germline CDR1 MDHEN, CDR2 SYDVKM. V was clipped by 2 bases and J by 1 base; unmatched bases: 2. The length of the CDR3 is 15 residues.

The V gene is TRBV11-3, the J gene TRBJ2-2; possibly TRBD2 for D (6 bases). The V and J ends lost 6 bases and 0 bases respectively, with 11 bases between them. Germline CDR1 is SGHNT and CDR2 is YENEEA. CDR3 length equals 15 residues. The CDR3 nucleotides are TGTGCCAGCAGAGTTAGCGGTGCGAACACCGGGGAGCTGTTTTTT. Amino acid sequence: CASRVSGANTGELFF. The full variable domain, in which reference TRBV11-3 and TRBJ2-2 provide the parts outside the CDR3, is EAGVVQSPRYKIIEKKQPVAFWCNPISGHNTLYWYLQNLGQGPELLIRYENEEAVDDSQLPKDRFSAERLKGVDSTLKIQPAELGDSAVYLCASRVSGANTGELFFGEGSRLTVL.

The gene calls are TRBV6-5 and TRBJ1-5, with TRBD1 matching 7 bases. Germline V gene data show CDR1 as MNHEY and CDR2 as SVGAGI. V shed 6 bases, J shed 5 bases, and the junction held 4 bases outside the gene matches. The CDR3 has 13 amino acids. This CDR3 is CASRGQPYQPQHF. The CDR3 region has the DNA TGTGCCAGCAGGGGACAGCCTTATCAGCCCCAGCATTTT.

The V call is TRBV11-2, the J call TRBJ2-1, with 7 bases fitting TRBD2. V lost 3 bases and J lost 7; bases outside the gene matches: 9. From germline, CDR1 is SGHAT and CDR2 FQNNGV. CDR3 length: 15 residues. The CDR3 coding sequence is TGTGCCAGCAGCTTTAGAGGCGGGAGTATAAATGAGCAGTTCTTC. Translation gives CASSFRGGSINEQFF.

This chain joins TRBV4-1 and TRBJ1-4; the D gene is possibly TRBD1 (6 bases). Deletions cut 3 bases from V and 5 bases from J, with 19 bases between. CDR1 and CDR2 from the germline V gene are MGHRA and YSYEKL. The CDR3 has 17 residues. The CDR3 DNA is TGCGCCAGCAGCCACCCACCGAGGGGGAGGGGGAATGAAAAACTGTTTTTT. This codes for CASSHPPRGRGNEKLFF.